The entry that follows covers one T cell receptor (beta chain) sequence. This specimen belongs to a study of patients and donors after allogeneic stem cell transplantation. Germline V gene lookup returns CDR1 SGHVS and CDR2 FQNEAQ. The CDR3 spans 18 residues. With 1 base clipped from V and 1 base from J, the junction kept 10 bases outside the gene matches. TCRdb used MiXCR to reprocess the RT-PCR reads, holding one entry per CDR3 protein. The repertoire holds about a million distinct CDR3 sequences, about a sixth seen once, with 5% to 6.5% in the top ten. Sequenced: blood, either unsorted or a sorted T cell fraction (not recorded which). This clonotype was obtained from a human donor who was either an allogeneic HSCT recipient or a stem cell or donor lymphocyte infusion donor (not recorded which). It is not recorded whose cells these are; they may come from a transplant donor. The V and J genes are TRBV7-8 and TRBJ2-5; 9 nucleotides agree with TRBD2. The CDR3: CASSLDGGGAGFQETQYF. The CDR3 DNA reads as TGTGCCAGCAGCTTAGATGGCGGGGGGGCCGGGTTCCAAGAGACCCAGTACTTC. Full variable domain (remainder filled in from reference TRBV7-8 and TRBJ2-5): GAGVSQSPRYKVAKRGQDVALRCDPISGHVSLFWYQQALGQGPEFLTYFQNEAQLDKSGLPSDRFFAERPEGSVSTLKIQRTQQEDSAVYLCASSLDGGGAGFQETQYFGPGTRLLVL.